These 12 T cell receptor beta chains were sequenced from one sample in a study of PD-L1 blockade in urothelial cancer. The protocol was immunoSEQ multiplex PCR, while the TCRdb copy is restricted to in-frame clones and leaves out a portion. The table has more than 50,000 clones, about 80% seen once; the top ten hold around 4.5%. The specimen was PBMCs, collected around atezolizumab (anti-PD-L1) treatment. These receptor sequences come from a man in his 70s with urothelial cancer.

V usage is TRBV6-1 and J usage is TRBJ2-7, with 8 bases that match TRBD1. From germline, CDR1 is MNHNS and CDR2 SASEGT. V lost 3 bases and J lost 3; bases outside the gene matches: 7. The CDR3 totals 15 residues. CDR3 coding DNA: TGTGCCAGCAGTGAGCTGACAGGGGTACTCTACGAGCAGTACTTC. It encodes CASSELTGVLYEQYF.

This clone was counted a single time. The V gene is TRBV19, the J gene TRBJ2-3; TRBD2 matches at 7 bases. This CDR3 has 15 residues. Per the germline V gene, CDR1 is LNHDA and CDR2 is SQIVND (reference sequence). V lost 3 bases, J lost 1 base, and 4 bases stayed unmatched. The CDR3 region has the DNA TGTGCCAGTAGTATCCGGGAGGCTGGCACAGATACGCAGTATTTT. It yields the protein CASSIREAGTDTQYF.

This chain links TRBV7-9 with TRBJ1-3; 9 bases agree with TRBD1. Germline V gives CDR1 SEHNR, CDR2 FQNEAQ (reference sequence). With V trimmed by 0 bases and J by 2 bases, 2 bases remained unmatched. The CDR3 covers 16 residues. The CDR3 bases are TGTGCCAGCAGCTTAGCCTGGACAGGGGCTGGAAACACCATATATTTT. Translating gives CASSLAWTGAGNTIYF.

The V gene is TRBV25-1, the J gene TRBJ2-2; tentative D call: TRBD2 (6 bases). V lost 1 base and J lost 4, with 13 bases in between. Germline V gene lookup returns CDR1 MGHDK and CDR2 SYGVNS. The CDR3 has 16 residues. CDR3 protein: CASSEFPGLGTGELFF. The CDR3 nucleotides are TGTGCCAGCAGTGAATTCCCGGGACTGGGCACCGGGGAGCTGTTTTTT. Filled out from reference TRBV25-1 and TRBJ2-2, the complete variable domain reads EADIYQTPRYLVIGTGKKITLECSQTMGHDKMYWYQQDPGMELHLIHYSYGVNSTEKGDLSSESTVSRIRTEHFPLTLESARPSHTSQYLCASSEFPGLGTGELFFGEGSRLTVL.

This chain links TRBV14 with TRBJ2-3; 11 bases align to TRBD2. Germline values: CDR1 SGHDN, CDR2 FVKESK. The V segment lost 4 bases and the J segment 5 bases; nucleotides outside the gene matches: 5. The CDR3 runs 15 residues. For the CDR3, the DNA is TGTGCCAGCAGCCCTCTTGGACTAGCGGGAGATACGCAGTATTTT. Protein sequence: CASSPLGLAGDTQYF.

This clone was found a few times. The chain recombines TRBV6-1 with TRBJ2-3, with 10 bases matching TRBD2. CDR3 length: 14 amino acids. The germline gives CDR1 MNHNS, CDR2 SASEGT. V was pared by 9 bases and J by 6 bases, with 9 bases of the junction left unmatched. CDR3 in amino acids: CASTRLAGDDTQYF. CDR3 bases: TGTGCCAGTACAAGACTAGCGGGTGATGATACGCAGTATTTT.

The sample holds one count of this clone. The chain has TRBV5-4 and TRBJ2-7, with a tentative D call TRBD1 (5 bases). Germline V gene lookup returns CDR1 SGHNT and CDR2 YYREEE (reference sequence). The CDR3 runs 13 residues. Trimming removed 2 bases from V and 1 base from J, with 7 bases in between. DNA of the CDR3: TGTGCCAGCAGCTTAGGACAATCCTACGAGCAGTACTTC. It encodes CASSLGQSYEQYF.

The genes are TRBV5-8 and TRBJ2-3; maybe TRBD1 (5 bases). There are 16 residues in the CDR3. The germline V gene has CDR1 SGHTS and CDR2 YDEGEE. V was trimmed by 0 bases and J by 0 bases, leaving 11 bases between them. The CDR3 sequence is CASSLGGRASTDTQYF. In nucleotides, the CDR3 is TGTGCCAGCAGCTTGGGCGGCAGGGCCAGCACAGATACGCAGTATTTT.

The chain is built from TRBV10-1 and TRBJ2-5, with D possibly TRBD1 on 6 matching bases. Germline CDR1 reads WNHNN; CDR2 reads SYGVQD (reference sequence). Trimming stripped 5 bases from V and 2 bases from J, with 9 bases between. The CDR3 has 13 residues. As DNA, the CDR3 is TGCGCCAGCAGTAGGACAGATCAAGAGACCCAGTACTTC. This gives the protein CASSRTDQETQYF.

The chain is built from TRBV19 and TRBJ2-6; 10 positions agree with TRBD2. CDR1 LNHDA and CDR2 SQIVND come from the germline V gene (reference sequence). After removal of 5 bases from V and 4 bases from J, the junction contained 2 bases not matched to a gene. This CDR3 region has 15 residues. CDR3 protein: CASSQAGGGANVLTF. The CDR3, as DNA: TGTGCCAGTAGTCAAGCGGGAGGGGGGGCCAACGTCCTGACTTTC.

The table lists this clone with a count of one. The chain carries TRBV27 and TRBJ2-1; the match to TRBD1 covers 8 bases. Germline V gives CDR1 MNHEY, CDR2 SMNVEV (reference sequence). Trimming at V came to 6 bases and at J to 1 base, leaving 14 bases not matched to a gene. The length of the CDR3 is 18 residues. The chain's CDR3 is CASSPTGPDRGSYNEQFF. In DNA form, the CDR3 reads TGTGCCAGCAGCCCTACGGGACCCGACAGGGGATCCTACAATGAGCAGTTCTTC.

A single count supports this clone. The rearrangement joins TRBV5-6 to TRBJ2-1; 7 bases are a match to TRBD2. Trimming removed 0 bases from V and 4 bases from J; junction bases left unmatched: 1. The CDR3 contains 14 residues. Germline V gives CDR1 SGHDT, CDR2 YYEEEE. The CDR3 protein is CASSLELAYNEQFF. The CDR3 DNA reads TGTGCCAGCAGCTTGGAACTAGCGTACAATGAGCAGTTCTTC. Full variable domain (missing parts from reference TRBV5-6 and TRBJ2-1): DAGVTQSPTHLIKTRGQQVTLRCSPKSGHDTVSWYQQALGQGPQFIFQYYEEEERQRGNFPDRFSGHQFPNYSSELNVNALLLGDSALYLCASSLELAYNEQFFGPGTRLTVL.